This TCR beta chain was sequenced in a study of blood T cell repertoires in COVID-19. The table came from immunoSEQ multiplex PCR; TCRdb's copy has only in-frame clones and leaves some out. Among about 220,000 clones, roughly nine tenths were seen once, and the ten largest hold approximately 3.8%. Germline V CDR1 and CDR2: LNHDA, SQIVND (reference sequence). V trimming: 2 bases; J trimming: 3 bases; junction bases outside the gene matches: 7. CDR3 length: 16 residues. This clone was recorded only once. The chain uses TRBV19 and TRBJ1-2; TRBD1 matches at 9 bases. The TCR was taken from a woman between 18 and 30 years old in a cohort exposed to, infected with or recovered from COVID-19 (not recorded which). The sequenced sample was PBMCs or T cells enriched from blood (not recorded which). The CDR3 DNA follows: TGTGCCAGTAGTATAAATGCGGGACAGGGCTACTATGGCTACACCTTC. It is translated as CASSINAGQGYYGYTF.